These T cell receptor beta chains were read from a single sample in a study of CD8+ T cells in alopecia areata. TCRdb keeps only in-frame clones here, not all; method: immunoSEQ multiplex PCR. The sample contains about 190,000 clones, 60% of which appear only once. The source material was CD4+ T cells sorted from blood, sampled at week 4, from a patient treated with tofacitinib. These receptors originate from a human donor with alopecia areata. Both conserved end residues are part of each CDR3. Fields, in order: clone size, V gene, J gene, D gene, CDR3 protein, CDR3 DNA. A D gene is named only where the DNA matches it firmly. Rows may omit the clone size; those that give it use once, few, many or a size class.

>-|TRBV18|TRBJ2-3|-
CASSRDSATDTQYF
TGTGCCAGCTCCCGGGACTCAGCCACCGATACGCAGTATTTT
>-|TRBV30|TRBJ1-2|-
CAWSTLSGYTF
TGTGCCTGGAGCACCCTCTCGGGCTACACCTTC
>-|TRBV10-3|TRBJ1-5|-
CAISEGRLPQPQHF
TGTGCCATCAGTGAAGGACGACTGCCTCAGCCCCAGCATTTT
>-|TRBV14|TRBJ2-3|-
CASSHSDTQYF
TGTGCCAGCAGCCACTCAGATACGCAGTATTTT
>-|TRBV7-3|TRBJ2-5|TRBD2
CASSPQGAGGSETQYF
TGTGCCAGCAGCCCGCAGGGAGCGGGAGGATCAGAGACCCAGTACTTC
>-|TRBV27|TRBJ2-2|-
CASSFGGGFIYNTGELFF
TGTGCCAGCAGTTTTGGAGGGGGCTTTATCTATAACACCGGGGAGCTGTTTTTT
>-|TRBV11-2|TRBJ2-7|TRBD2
CASSLSASGLRPYEQYF
TGTGCCAGCAGCTTATCGGCTAGCGGGTTAAGACCCTACGAGCAGTACTTC
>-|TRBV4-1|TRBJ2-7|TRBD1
CASSPDRDEQYF
TGCGCCAGCAGCCCCGACAGGGACGAGCAGTACTTC
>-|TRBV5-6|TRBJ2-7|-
CASSFYYRTNYEQYF
TGTGCCAGCAGCTTCTACTACCGGACCAACTACGAGCAGTACTTC
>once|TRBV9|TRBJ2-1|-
CASSLTYNEQFF
TGTGCCAGCAGCCTGACCTACAATGAGCAGTTCTTC
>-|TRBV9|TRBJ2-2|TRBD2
CASSVGTSGSARSAGELFF
TGTGCCAGCAGCGTCGGGACTAGCGGGAGTGCGCGTTCCGCCGGGGAGCTGTTTTTT
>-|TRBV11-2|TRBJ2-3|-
CASAWPDTQYF
TGTGCCAGCGCCTGGCCAGATACGCAGTATTTT
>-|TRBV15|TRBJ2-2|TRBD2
CATSRDGTSVPGELFF
TGTGCCACCAGCAGAGACGGGACTAGCGTGCCCGGGGAGCTGTTTTTT
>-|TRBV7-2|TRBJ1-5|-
CASGDSNQPQHF
TGTGCCAGCGGGGATAGCAATCAGCCCCAGCATTTT
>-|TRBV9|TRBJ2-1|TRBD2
CASSVRGLASEQFF
TGTGCCAGCAGCGTAAGAGGACTAGCCAGTGAGCAGTTCTTC
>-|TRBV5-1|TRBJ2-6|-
CASSPQYLGANVLTF
TGCGCCAGCAGCCCGCAGTACCTTGGGGCCAACGTCCTGACTTTC
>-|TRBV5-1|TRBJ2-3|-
CASSPVPGTPSTDTQYF
TGCGCCAGCAGCCCCGTCCCCGGGACGCCGTCCACAGATACGCAGTATTTT
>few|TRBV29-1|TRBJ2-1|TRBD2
CSYIGTSLFF
TGCAGCTATATAGGGACTAGTCTGTTCTTC
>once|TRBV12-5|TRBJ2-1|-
CASGLVSSNEQFF
TGTGCTAGTGGTTTGGTCTCCAGCAATGAGCAGTTCTTC
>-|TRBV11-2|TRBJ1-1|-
CASSFDTNTEAFF
TGTGCCAGCAGCTTTGACACGAACACTGAAGCTTTCTTT
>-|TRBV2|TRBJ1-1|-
CASSEVLSRNTEAFF
TGTGCCAGCAGTGAAGTCCTCTCAAGAAACACTGAAGCTTTCTTT
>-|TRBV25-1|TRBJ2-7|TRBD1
CASSELDRGAYEQYF
TGTGCCAGCAGTGAATTGGACAGGGGGGCATACGAGCAGTACTTC
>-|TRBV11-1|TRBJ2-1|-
CASSLTGMDNEQFF
TGTGCCAGCAGCTTAACAGGAATGGACAATGAGCAGTTCTTC
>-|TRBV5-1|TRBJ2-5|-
CASSDREGETQYF
TGCGCCAGCAGCGACAGGGAGGGAGAGACCCAGTACTTC
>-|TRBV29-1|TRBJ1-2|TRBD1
CSVGVGQGSHGYTF
TGCAGCGTTGGAGTTGGACAGGGCTCGCATGGCTACACCTTC
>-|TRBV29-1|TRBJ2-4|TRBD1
CSVGQGAAQYF
TGCAGCGTTGGGCAGGGGGCTGCTCAGTACTTC
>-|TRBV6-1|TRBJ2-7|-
CASSETWTPYEQYF
TGTGCCAGCAGTGAAACGTGGACCCCCTACGAGCAGTACTTC
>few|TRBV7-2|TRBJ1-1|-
CASSLVRGEAFF
TGTGCCAGCAGCTTAGTTCGGGGGGAAGCTTTCTTT
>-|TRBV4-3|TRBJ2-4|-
CASSQDGWNREAKNIQYF
TGCGCCAGCAGCCAAGATGGGTGGAACAGAGAAGCCAAAAACATTCAGTACTTC
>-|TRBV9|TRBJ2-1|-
CASSVGTPRKFF
TGTGCCAGCAGCGTAGGGACTCCCCGCAAGTTCTTC
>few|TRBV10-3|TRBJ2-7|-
CAISYQGLYEQYF
TGTGCCATCAGCTATCAAGGACTCTACGAGCAGTACTTC
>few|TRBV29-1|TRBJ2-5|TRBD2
CSVEALAGEGGETQYF
TGCAGCGTTGAGGCGTTAGCGGGAGAGGGGGGAGAGACCCAGTACTTC
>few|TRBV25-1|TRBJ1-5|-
CASQGISNQPQHF
TGTGCCAGCCAGGGGATTAGCAATCAGCCCCAGCATTTT
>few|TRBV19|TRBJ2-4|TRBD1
CASSAAGTGVPEYF
TGTGCCAGTAGTGCCGCCGGGACAGGGGTCCCTGAGTACTTC
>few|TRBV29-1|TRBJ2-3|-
CSVGHGADTQYF
TGCAGCGTGGGTCACGGGGCAGATACGCAGTATTTT
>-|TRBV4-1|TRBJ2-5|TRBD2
CASSQEGILGTRGETQYF
TGCGCCAGCAGCCAAGAGGGGATTTTAGGGACTAGAGGAGAGACCCAGTACTTC
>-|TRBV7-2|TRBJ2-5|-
CASSLGGGKTQYF
TGTGCCAGCAGCTTAGGGGGCGGGAAGACCCAGTACTTC
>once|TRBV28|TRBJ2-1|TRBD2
CASSFLREGLEQFF
TGTGCCAGCAGTTTCCTTCGGGAGGGCCTTGAGCAGTTCTTC
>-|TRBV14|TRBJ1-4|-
CASSKGEKLFF
TGTGCCAGCAGCAAGGGAGAAAAACTGTTTTTT
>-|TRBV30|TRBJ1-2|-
CAWSVGGASGGYTF
TGTGCCTGGAGTGTAGGGGGGGCGTCCGGTGGCTACACCTTC
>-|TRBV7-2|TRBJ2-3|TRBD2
CASIGTSGRRADTQYF
TGTGCCAGCATCGGGACTAGCGGGAGGAGGGCAGATACGCAGTATTTT
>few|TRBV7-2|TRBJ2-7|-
CASSLGSYEQYF
TGTGCCAGCAGCCTTGGGTCCTACGAGCAGTACTTC
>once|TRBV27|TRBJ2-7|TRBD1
CASSARGRPYEQYF
TGTGCCAGCAGTGCCAGGGGGCGCCCCTACGAGCAGTACTTC
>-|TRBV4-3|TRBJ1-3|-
CASSLSGGNTIYF
TGCGCCAGCAGTCTCTCAGGTGGAAACACCATATATTTT
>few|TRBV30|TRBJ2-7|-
CAWSKREDTEQYF
TGTGCCTGGAGTAAAAGGGAGGATACCGAGCAGTACTTC
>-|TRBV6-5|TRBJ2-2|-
CASSSPTGELFF
TGTGCCAGCAGTTCCCCCACCGGGGAGCTGTTTTTT
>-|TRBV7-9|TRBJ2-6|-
CASRIDVLGANVLTF
TGTGCCAGCAGGATAGATGTTTTGGGGGCCAACGTCCTGACTTTC
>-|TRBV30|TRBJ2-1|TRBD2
CAWSKVSGSINEQFF
TGTGCCTGGAGTAAGGTTAGCGGGTCCATCAATGAGCAGTTCTTC
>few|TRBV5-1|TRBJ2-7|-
CASSPPWDTTYEQYF
TGCGCCAGCAGCCCACCCTGGGACACGACCTACGAGCAGTACTTC
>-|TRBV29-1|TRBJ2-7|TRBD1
CSVGGQGYEQYF
TGCAGCGTGGGGGGACAGGGCTACGAGCAGTACTTC
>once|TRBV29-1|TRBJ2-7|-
CSVGFSPPYEQYF
TGCAGCGTGGGGTTTTCCCCGCCCTACGAGCAGTACTTC
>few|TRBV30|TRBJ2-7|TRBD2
CAWSVPVTSGNYEQYF
TGTGCCTGGAGTGTACCCGTGACTAGCGGGAACTACGAGCAGTACTTC
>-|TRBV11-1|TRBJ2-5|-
CASSTIADVWETQYF
TGTGCCAGCAGCACGATAGCGGACGTATGGGAGACCCAGTACTTC
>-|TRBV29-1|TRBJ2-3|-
CSVPGLSIRADTQYF
TGCAGCGTTCCGGGACTGAGTATCAGGGCAGATACGCAGTATTTT
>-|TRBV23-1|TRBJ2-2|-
CASSPPQGWTGELFF
TGCGCCAGCAGTCCGCCTCAGGGGTGGACCGGGGAGCTGTTTTTT
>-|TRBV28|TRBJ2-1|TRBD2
CASRSGTYGFF
TGTGCCAGCAGGAGCGGGACCTACGGGTTCTTC
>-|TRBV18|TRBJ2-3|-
CASSPPSATDTQYF
TGTGCCAGCTCACCACCTTCTGCGACAGATACGCAGTATTTT
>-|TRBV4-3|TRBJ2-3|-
CASSQDLAPGSADTQYF
TGCGCCAGCAGCCAAGATCTGGCGCCGGGGAGCGCAGATACGCAGTATTTT
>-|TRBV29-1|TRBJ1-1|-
CSGQGRANTEAFF
TGCAGCGGGCAGGGGAGGGCGAACACTGAAGCTTTCTTT